This T cell receptor (beta chain) was obtained from a study of OX40 agonist ivuxolimab in advanced cancers. Study as a whole: Those treated in dose escalation had hepatocellular carcinoma, melanoma, renal cell cancer or head and neck cancer. General study points: Expanded clones belonging to CD8+ T cells outnumbered, on average, those of CD4+. A proportion of nonresponders additionally exhibited low normalized T-cell clonal expansion.

CDR3 length equals 13 residues. The germline V gene has CDR1 LNHDA and CDR2 SQIVND (reference sequence). The germline V and J ends were trimmed by 5 bases and 8 bases, with 13 bases remaining between them. Libraries were prepared by immunoSEQ multiplex PCR; TCRdb keeps only in-frame clonotypes and omits some of them. The sample records around 37,000 clones, 81% being singletons. Turning to this clone: The antigen remains undetermined.

The chain recombines TRBV19 with TRBJ2-1, with unresolved D. The clonotype was recovered from an adult with an advanced solid tumor such as melanoma, head and neck, liver or kidney cancer. Specimen: CD4+ or CD8+ T cells sorted from blood, collected in a trial of the OX40 agonist ivuxolimab. CDR3 residues: CASSSGNLDEQFF. The CDR3 region has the DNA TGTGCCAGTAGTTCTGGTAATTTGGATGAGCAGTTCTTC.